These T cell receptor beta chains were read from a single sample in a study of vaccination and CD4 T cells after COVID-19. Antigens of these TCRs are unknown. TCRdb itself ran the PCR reads through MiXCR, one entry per CDR3 protein. The data contain over 7,500 distinct CDR3 sequences, 30% to 40% of them singletons. Material for sequencing was CD4+ T cells from blood, cultured in vitro. Receptor source: a human donor in good health. Both conserved end residues are trimmed from each CDR3. Each record gives: CDR3 protein, J gene, D gene, V gene. D genes are given only for firm matches.

cdr3_aa: ASSIAPGIASQGYT
j_call: TRBJ1-2
d_call: -
v_call: TRBV19

cdr3_aa: ASSYSWSGGDADTQY
j_call: TRBJ2-3
d_call: TRBD2
v_call: TRBV6-5

cdr3_aa: AISESLGNQPQH
j_call: TRBJ1-5
d_call: -
v_call: TRBV10-3

cdr3_aa: SATSGDQPQH
j_call: TRBJ1-5
d_call: -
v_call: TRBV20-1

cdr3_aa: ASISPGNYGYT
j_call: TRBJ1-2
d_call: -
v_call: TRBV6-1

cdr3_aa: VSSPTVGEAF
j_call: TRBJ1-1
d_call: -
v_call: TRBV6-1

cdr3_aa: ASSPTSGGPAY
j_call: TRBJ2-5
d_call: TRBD2
v_call: TRBV7-3

cdr3_aa: ASSETSDRYNEQF
j_call: TRBJ2-1
d_call: -
v_call: TRBV10-2

cdr3_aa: ASRSGTSGGMNEQF
j_call: TRBJ2-1
d_call: TRBD2
v_call: TRBV6-2/TRBV6-3

cdr3_aa: ASSFGQSVHSDTQY
j_call: TRBJ2-3
d_call: -
v_call: TRBV7-8

cdr3_aa: ASSLGTGELF
j_call: TRBJ2-2
d_call: -
v_call: TRBV19

cdr3_aa: SAPLSNGAEAF
j_call: TRBJ1-1
d_call: -
v_call: TRBV20-1

cdr3_aa: ASSEGEGLDTQY
j_call: TRBJ2-3
d_call: TRBD2
v_call: TRBV6-1

cdr3_aa: ATSSTRQGNQPQH
j_call: TRBJ1-5
d_call: TRBD1
v_call: TRBV15

cdr3_aa: ASSRQEEYYGYT
j_call: TRBJ1-2
d_call: -
v_call: TRBV12-3/TRBV12-4

cdr3_aa: ASSFSGGEQF
j_call: TRBJ2-1
d_call: TRBD2
v_call: TRBV7-2

cdr3_aa: ASSPDPSRFHYGYT
j_call: TRBJ1-2
d_call: -
v_call: TRBV6-1

cdr3_aa: ASSILAGGQYTGELF
j_call: TRBJ2-2
d_call: TRBD2
v_call: TRBV6-1

cdr3_aa: ASSPNRTSGQETQY
j_call: TRBJ2-5
d_call: TRBD2
v_call: TRBV5-5